This TCR beta chain was sequenced for a study of blood T cell repertoires in COVID-19. About the study: COVID-19 samples, acute and convalescent, were from the United States, Italy and Spain. The cDNA or gDNA used as material had been derived from T cells, B-cell-depleted T cells, or PBMCs.

The CDR3 extends over 16 amino acids. The V end was cut by 4 bases, the J end by 0 bases, with 12 bases between. CDR1 and CDR2 from the germline V gene are SEHNR and FQNEAQ (reference sequence). Produced via immunoSEQ multiplex PCR; TCRdb's table is partial and in-frame only. Among about 220,000 clones listed, about nine tenths were seen once. Participants came from about 23 US areas, aged about 18 to 90 years. Cohort assignment relied on participant-reported clinical history. Sequences were obtained from PBMCs or T cells enriched from blood (not recorded which). This clonotype was obtained from a woman in her thirties or forties with acute COVID-19. The gene calls are TRBV7-9 and TRBJ1-4; a weak D match, TRBD1 (6 bases). The CDR3 nucleotides read TGTGCCAGCAGCTCCGGACAGTCTGCAACTAATGAAAAACTGTTTTTT. Its protein product is CASSSGQSATNEKLFF.